Included here is one T cell receptor beta chain sequence, with context. Its antigen is as yet unknown. This specimen comes from a study of T cell repertoires in cytomegalovirus infection. MiXCR was run by TCRdb on the reads, yielding one entry per CDR3 protein. The sample holds approximately 910,000 distinct CDR3 sequences; roughly 30% are singletons and the top ten take over 10%. This CDR3 has 17 residues. Germline CDR1 MNHEY, CDR2 SMNVEV (reference sequence). V was shortened by 4 bases and J by 5 bases, with 23 bases between the two germline ends. This rearrangement joins TRBV27 to TRBJ1-1; D might be TRBD1 (5 bases). The TCR originated in a human donor in good health (CMV status not recorded). Some clones in this sample may be carry-over from other donors' samples. The sample consisted of cultured CD8+ T cells from PBMCs, taken from culture after CMV antigen stimulation. The CDR3 loop is CASSSFLGLRMGTEAFF. The DNA of the CDR3 is TGTGCCAGCAGTTCCTTTCTGGGACTCAGGATGGGTACTGAAGCTTTCTTT.